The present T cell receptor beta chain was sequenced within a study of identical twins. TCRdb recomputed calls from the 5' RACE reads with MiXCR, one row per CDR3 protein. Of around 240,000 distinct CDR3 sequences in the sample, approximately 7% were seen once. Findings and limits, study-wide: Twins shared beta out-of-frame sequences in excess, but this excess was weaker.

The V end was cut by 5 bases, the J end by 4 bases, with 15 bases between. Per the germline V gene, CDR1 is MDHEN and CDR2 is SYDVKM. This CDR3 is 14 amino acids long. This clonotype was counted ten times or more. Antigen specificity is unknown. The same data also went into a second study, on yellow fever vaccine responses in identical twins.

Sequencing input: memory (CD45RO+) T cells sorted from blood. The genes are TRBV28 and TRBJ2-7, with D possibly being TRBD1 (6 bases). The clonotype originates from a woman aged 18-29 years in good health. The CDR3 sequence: CASSEGVRFYEQYF. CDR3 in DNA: TGTGCCAGCAGTGAGGGGGTTCGTTTTTACGAGCAGTACTTC.